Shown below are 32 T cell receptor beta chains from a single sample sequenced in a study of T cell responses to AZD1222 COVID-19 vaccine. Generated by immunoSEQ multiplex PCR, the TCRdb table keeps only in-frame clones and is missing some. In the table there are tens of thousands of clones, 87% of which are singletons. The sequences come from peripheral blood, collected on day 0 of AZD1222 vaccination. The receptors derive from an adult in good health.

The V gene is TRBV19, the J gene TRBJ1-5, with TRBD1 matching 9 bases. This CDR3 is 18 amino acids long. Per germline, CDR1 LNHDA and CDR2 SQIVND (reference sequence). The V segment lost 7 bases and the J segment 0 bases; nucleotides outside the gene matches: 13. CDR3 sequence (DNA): TGTGCCAGTACGGCCGGGACAGGGTCGGGTTATAGCAATCAGCCCCAGCATTTT. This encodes CASTAGTGSGYSNQPQHF.

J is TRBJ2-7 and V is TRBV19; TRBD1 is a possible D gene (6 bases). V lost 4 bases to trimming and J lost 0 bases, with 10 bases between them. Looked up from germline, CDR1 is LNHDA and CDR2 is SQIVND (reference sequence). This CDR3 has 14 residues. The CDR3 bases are TGTGCCAGTAGTACCAGAGGGGGCTCCTACGAGCAGTACTTC. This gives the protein CASSTRGGSYEQYF. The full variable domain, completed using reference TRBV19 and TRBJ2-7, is DGGITQSPKYLFRKEGQNVTLSCEQNLNHDAMYWYRQDPGQGLRLIYYSQIVNDFQKGDIAEGYSVSREKKESFPLTVTSAQKNPTAFYLCASSTRGGSYEQYFGPGTRLTVT.

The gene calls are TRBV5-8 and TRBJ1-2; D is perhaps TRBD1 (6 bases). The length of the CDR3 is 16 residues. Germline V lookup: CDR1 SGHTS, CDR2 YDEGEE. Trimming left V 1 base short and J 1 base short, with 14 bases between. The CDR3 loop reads CASSLFSGAFNYGYTF. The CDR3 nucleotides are TGTGCCAGCAGCTTGTTCTCGGGGGCCTTTAACTATGGCTACACCTTC.

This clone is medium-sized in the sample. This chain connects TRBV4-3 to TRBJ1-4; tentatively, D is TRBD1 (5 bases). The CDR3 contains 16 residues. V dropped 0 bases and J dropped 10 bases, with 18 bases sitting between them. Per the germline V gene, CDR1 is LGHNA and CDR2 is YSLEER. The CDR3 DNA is TGCGCCAGCAGCCAAGAGTGGGACCTCCTTAAGGGAAAACTGTTTTTT. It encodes CASSQEWDLLKGKLFF.

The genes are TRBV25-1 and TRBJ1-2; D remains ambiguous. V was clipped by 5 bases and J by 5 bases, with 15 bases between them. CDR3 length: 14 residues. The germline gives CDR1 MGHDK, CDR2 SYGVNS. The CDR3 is CASSLEGTSYGYTF. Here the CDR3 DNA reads TGTGCCAGCAGTCTAGAGGGCACAAGTTATGGCTACACCTTC.

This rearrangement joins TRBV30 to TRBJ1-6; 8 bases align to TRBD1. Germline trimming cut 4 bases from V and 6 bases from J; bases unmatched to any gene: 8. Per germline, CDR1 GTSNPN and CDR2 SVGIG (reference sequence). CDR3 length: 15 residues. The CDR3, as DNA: TGTGCCTGGACTAAGCGGACAGGGACTAATTCACCCCTCCACTTT. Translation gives CAWTKRTGTNSPLHF.

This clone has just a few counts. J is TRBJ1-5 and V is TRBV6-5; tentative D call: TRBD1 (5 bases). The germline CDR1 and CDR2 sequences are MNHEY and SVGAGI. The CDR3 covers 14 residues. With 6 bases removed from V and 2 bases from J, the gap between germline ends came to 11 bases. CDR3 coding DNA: TGTGCCAGCAGGACAGAAATCCGCAATCAGCCCCAGCATTTT. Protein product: CASRTEIRNQPQHF.

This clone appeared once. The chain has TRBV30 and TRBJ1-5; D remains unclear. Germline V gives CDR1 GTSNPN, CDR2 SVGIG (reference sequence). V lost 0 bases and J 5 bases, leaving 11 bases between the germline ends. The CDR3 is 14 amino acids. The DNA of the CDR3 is TGTGCCTGGAGTGTGGGCACCGGGGATCAGCCCCAGCATTTT. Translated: CAWSVGTGDQPQHF.

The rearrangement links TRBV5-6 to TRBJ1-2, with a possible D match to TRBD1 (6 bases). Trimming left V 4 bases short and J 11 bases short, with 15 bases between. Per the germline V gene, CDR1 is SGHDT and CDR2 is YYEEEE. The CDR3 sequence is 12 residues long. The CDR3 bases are TGTGCCAGCAGCCCCGGGGACACCATATACACCTTC. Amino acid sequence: CASSPGDTIYTF.

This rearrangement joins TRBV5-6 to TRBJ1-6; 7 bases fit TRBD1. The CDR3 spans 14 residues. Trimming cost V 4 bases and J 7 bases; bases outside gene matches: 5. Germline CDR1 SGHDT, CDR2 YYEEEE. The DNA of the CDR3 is TGTGCCAGCAGCACACGGGACAGAAATTCACCCCTCCACTTT. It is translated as CASSTRDRNSPLHF.

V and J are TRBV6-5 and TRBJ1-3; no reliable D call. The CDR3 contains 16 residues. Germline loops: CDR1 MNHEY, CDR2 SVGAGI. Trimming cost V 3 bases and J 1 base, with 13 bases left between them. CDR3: CASSYNRPDSGNTIYF. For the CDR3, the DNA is TGTGCCAGCAGTTATAACAGACCCGATTCTGGAAACACCATATATTTT.

This CDR3 is CASSQTVLNEKLFF. The CDR3, as DNA: TGTGCCAGCAGCCAGACAGTACTTAATGAAAAACTGTTTTTT. The genes are TRBV6-4 and TRBJ1-4; D perhaps matches TRBD1 (5 bases). CDR1 and CDR2 (germline): MRHNA, SNTAGT. This CDR3 is built from 14 residues. V was cut by 6 bases and J by 4 bases, with 12 bases left in between.

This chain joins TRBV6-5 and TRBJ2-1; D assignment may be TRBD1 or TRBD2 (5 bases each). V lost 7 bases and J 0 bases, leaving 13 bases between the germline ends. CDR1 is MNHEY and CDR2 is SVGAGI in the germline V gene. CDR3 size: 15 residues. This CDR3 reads CASKGPGTSYNEQFF. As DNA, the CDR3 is TGTGCCAGCAAGGGCCCGGGGACCTCCTACAATGAGCAGTTCTTC.

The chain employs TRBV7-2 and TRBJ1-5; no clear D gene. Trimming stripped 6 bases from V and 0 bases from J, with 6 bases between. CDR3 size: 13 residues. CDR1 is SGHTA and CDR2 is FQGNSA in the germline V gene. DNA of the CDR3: TGTGCCAGCAGACAGTATAGCAATCAGCCCCAGCATTTT. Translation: CASRQYSNQPQHF.

CDR3 amino acids: CASSVAGEISMGQFF. The CDR3 region has the DNA TGTGCCAGCAGCGTAGCTGGCGAGATATCTATGGGGCAGTTCTTC. J is TRBJ2-1 and V is TRBV9; D remains ambiguous. The V end was cut by 0 bases, the J end by 12 bases, with 19 bases between. The CDR3 totals 15 residues. CDR1 and CDR2 from the germline V gene are SGDLS and YYNGEE.

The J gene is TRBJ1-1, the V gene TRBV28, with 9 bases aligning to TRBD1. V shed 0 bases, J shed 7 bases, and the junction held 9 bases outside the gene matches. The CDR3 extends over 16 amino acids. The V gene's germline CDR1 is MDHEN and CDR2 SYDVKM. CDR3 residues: CASSLWGQGEDGEAFF. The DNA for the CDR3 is TGTGCCAGCAGTTTATGGGGACAGGGCGAGGACGGTGAAGCTTTCTTT.

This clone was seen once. This CDR3 reads CASSFGTGAYEQYF. DNA for the CDR3: TGTGCCAGCAGCTTCGGGACAGGGGCCTACGAGCAGTACTTC. V is TRBV5-5 and J is TRBJ2-7, with TRBD1 matching over 10 bases. The germline V gene encodes CDR1 SGHKS and CDR2 YYEKEE (reference sequence). V was clipped by 2 bases and J by 2 bases; unmatched bases: 1. This CDR3 is built from 14 residues.

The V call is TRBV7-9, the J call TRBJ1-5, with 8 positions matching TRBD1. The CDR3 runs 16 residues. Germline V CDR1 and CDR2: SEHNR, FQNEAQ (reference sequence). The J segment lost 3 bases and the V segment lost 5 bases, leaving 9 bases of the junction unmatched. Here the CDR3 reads CASSPQGQGPNQPQHF. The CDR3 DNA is TGTGCCAGCAGCCCGCAAGGACAGGGACCCAATCAGCCCCAGCATTTT.

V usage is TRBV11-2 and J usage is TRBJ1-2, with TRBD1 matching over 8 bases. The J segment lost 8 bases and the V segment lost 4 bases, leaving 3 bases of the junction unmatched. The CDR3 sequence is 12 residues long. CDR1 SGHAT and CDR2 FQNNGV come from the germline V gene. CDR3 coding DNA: TGTGCCAGCAGCTCAGACAGGGGCGGCTACACCTTC. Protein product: CASSSDRGGYTF.

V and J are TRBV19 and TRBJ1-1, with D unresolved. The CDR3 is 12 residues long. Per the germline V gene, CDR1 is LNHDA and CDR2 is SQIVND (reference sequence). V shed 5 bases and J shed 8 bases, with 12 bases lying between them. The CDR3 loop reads CASSPPGPEAFF. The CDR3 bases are TGTGCCAGTAGTCCTCCGGGCCCCGAAGCTTTCTTT.

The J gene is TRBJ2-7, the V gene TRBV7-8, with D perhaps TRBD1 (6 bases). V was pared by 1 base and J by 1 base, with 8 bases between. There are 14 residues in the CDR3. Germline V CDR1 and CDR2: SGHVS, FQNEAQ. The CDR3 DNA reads TGTGCCAGCAGCTTAGGGGGGCCTTCCTACGAGCAGTACTTC. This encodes CASSLGGPSYEQYF.

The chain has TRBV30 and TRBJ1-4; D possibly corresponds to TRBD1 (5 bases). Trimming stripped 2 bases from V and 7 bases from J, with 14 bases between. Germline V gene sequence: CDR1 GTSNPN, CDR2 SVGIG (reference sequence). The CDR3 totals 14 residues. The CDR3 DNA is TGTGCCTGGAGTCGGGGTGGGGCCGGTGAAAAACTGTTTTTT. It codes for CAWSRGGAGEKLFF.

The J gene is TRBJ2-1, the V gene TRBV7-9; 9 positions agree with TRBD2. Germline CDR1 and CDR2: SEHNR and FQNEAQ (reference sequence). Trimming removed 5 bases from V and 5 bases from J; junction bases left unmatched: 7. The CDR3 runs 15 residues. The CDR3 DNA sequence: TGTGCCAGCAGCCACGAGCGGGAGGCCCACAATGAGCAGTTCTTC. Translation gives CASSHEREAHNEQFF.

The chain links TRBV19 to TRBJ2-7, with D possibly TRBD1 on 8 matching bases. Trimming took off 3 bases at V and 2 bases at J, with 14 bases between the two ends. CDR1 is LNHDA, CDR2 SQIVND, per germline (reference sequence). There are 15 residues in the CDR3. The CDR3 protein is CASSMGGTGTYEQYF. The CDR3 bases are TGTGCCAGTAGTATGGGAGGGACAGGAACCTACGAGCAGTACTTC. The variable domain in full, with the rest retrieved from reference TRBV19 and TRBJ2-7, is DGGITQSPKYLFRKEGQNVTLSCEQNLNHDAMYWYRQDPGQGLRLIYYSQIVNDFQKGDIAEGYSVSREKKESFPLTVTSAQKNPTAFYLCASSMGGTGTYEQYFGPGTRLTVT.

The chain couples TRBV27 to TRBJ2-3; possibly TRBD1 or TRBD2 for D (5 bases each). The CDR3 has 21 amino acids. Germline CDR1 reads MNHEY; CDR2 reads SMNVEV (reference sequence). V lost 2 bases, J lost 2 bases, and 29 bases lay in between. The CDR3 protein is CASSLAGWGTPKREFTDTQYF. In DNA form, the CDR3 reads TGTGCCAGCAGTTTAGCTGGTTGGGGGACCCCAAAGAGGGAATTCACAGATACGCAGTATTTT.

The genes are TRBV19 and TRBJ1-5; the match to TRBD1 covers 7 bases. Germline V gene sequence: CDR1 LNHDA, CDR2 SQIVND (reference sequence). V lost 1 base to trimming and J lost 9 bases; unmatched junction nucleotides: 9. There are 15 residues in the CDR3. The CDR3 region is CASSIGGDRTRPQHF. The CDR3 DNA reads TGTGCCAGTAGTATAGGAGGGGACAGAACCCGGCCCCAGCATTTT.

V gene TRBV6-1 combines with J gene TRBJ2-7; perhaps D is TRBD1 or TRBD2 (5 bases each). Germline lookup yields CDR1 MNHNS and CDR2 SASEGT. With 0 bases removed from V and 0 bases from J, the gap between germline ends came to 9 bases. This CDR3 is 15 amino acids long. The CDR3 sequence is CASSEAGGPSYEQYF. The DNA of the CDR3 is TGTGCCAGCAGTGAAGCTGGGGGTCCCTCCTACGAGCAGTACTTC.

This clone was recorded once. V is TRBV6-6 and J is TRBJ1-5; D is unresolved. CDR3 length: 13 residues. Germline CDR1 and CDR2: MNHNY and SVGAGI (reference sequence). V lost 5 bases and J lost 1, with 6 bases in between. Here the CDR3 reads CASSPNSNQPQHF. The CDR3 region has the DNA TGTGCCAGCAGTCCAAACAGCAATCAGCCCCAGCATTTT.

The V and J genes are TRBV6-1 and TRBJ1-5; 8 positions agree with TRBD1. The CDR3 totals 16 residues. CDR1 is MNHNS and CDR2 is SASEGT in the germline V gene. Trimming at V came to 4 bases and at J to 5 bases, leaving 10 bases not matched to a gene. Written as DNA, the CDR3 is TGTGCCAGCAGTGCCCGGTCACAGGGGGGTTATCAGCCCCAGCATTTT. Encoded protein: CASSARSQGGYQPQHF.

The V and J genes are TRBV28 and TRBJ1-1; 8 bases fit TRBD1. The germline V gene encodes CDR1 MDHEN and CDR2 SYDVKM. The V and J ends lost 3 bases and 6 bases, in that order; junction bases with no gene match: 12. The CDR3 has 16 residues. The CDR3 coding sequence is TGTGCCAGCAGTTTCGTAGGACAGGGAAAAGCCTCTGAAGCTTTCTTT. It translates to CASSFVGQGKASEAFF.

CDR3 DNA sequence: TGCAGCGTTGTAACCCACAGGGGAACTGGAAACACCATATATTTT. It specifies CSVVTHRGTGNTIYF. The chain combines TRBV29-1 with TRBJ1-3, with TRBD1 matching over 7 bases. The CDR3 is 15 residues long. With V trimmed by 4 bases and J by 2 bases, 8 bases remained unmatched. Per the germline V gene, CDR1 is SQVTM and CDR2 is ANQGSEA.

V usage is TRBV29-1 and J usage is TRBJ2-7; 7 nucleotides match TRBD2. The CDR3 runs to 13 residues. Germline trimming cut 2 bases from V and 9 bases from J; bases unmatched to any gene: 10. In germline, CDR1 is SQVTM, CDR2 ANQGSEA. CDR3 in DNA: TGCAGCGTTGAAATTCGGGGACTAAATAGGCAGTACTTC. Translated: CSVEIRGLNRQYF.